This T cell receptor beta chain was identified during a study of blood T cell repertoires in COVID-19. As for the study in general: Material from acute and convalescent COVID-19 was sourced from the United States, Italy and Spain. The cDNA or gDNA used as material had been derived from T cells, B-cell-depleted T cells, or PBMCs.

The V gene's germline CDR1 is SEHNR and CDR2 FQNEAQ (reference sequence). CDR3 length equals 18 residues. V lost 5 bases, J lost 3 bases, and 11 bases stayed unmatched. Seattle enrolled patients during active infection and tracked them longitudinally. Per the study methods: Amplified reference gene primers provided the basis for estimating nucleated cell counts. The data were produced by immunoSEQ multiplex PCR, yet TCRdb's version contains in-frame clones alone and is incomplete. D and trimming come from the DNA, and the V and J calls and clone size come from that table. The data show some 220,000 clones, with 82% seen just once and approximately 5.2% held by the top ten.

The receptor comes from a woman between 65 and 79 years old with COVID-19, enrolled during active disease. The V gene is TRBV7-9, the J gene TRBJ2-6, with TRBD1 matching over 9 bases. Sequences were obtained from peripheral blood. The CDR3 DNA reads as TGTGCCAGCAGCCCCCCTCGACAGGGGGGTTATGGGGCCAACGTCCTGACTTTC. This codes for CASSPPRQGGYGANVLTF. The entire variable domain, with the rest obtained from reference TRBV7-9 and TRBJ2-6, is as follows: DTGVSQNPRHKITKRGQNVTFRCDPISEHNRLYWYRQTLGQGPEFLTYFQNEAQLEKSRLLSDRFSAERPKGSFSTLEIQRTEQGDSAMYLCASSPPRQGGYGANVLTFGAGSRLTVL.